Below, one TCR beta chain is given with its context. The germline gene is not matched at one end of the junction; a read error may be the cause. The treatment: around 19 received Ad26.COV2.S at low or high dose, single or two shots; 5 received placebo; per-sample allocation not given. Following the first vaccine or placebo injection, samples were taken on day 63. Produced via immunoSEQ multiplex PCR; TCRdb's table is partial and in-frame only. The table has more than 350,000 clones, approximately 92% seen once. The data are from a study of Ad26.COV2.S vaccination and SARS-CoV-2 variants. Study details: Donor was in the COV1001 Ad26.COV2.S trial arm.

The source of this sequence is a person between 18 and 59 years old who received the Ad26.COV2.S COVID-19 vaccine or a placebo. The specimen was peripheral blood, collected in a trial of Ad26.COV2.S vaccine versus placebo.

The CDR3 reads CAWSSWDSNEQYF. CDR3 nucleotide sequence: TGTGCCTGGAGTAGCTGGGACTCCAACGAGCAGTACTTC. V usage is TRBV30 and J usage is TRBJ2-7, with D possibly matching TRBD2 (6 bases). CDR1 GTSNPN and CDR2 SVGIG come from the germline V gene (reference sequence). This CDR3 is built from 13 residues.